This T cell receptor beta chain is from a study of cytomegalovirus exposure and HLA in healthy donors. Overall study findings and caveats: What TCR beta sequences reportedly achieved was accurate prediction of HLA-A and HLA-B alleles in most subjects. DRB1 had the most TCR associations and HLA-C the fewest, a later analysis found, with rates varying by HLA locus.

13 Jbeta primers and 60 Vbeta primers were used for the PCR. Assay used: immunoSEQ multiplex PCR; TCRdb lists only in-frame clones, some missing. The table lists approximately 100,000 clones, approximately 80% of them singletons, with more than 1.5% in the top ten. This clone was counted a few times. The antigen remains undetermined. All the people who gave samples were healthy bone marrow donors. J lost 2 bases, V lost 5 bases, and 7 bases had no gene match. CDR3 length equals 15 residues. Per germline, CDR1 MNHEY and CDR2 SVGAGI. The sequenced sample was PBMCs. The chain couples TRBV6-5 to TRBJ2-3, with TRBD2 matching 7 bases. The TCR originated in a man in his forties or fifties in good health and CMV-seronegative. The CDR3, as DNA: TGTGCCAGCAGTCTTCAGCGGGGAGACACAGATACGCAGTATTTT. As protein: CASSLQRGDTDTQYF.